The 14 T cell receptor beta chains listed next were all sequenced from one sample in a study of T cells after yellow fever vaccination. TCRdb reprocessed the 5' RACE reads with MiXCR, giving one entry per CDR3 protein. This table holds about 580,000 distinct CDR3 sequences, about a sixth found once. Here the sequenced sample was PBMCs, taken 5 days after the first yellow fever vaccination. These receptor sequences come from a man aged 18 to 30 who received the YFV17D yellow fever vaccine.

The chain combines TRBV20-1 with TRBJ2-7; the D gene is possibly TRBD1 (6 bases). CDR1 is DFQATT, CDR2 SNEGSKA, per germline (reference sequence). CDR3 length equals 14 residues. CDR3 sequence: CSAGDQGQSYEQYV. The CDR3 nucleotides read TGCAGTGCTGGAGACCAGGGGCAATCATACGAGCAGTACGTC.

The chain carries TRBV5-1 and TRBJ2-1; TRBD1 aligns across 8 bases. Trimming took 0 bases from V and 8 from J; bases not matched to a gene: 4. CDR1 and CDR2 from the germline V gene are SGHRS and YFSETQ. The CDR3 totals 14 residues. CDR3: CASSLGTGSDEQFF. The CDR3, as DNA: TGCGCCAGCAGCTTGGGGACAGGGTCCGATGAGCAGTTCTTC. Together with reference TRBV5-1 and TRBJ2-1, the CDR3 gives the full variable domain: KAGVTQTPRYLIKTRGQQVTLSCSPISGHRSVSWYQQTPGQGLQFLFEYFSETQRNKGNFPGRFSGRQFSNSRSEMNVSTLELGDSALYLCASSLGTGSDEQFFGPGTRLTVL.

The chain has TRBV9 and TRBJ2-3; 13 bases match TRBD2. This CDR3 has 17 amino acids. Germline lookup yields CDR1 SGDLS and CDR2 YYNGEE. V trimming: 0 bases; J trimming: 6 bases; junction bases outside the gene matches: 7. The CDR3 region is CASSVGGLAGRGDTQYF. The CDR3 DNA sequence: TGTGCCAGCAGCGTAGGGGGACTAGCGGGGCGTGGGGATACGCAGTATTTT.

V gene TRBV7-9 combines with J gene TRBJ2-5, with 7 nucleotides matching TRBD2. J gave up 5 bases and V 3 bases, and 9 bases lay outside the gene matches. CDR1 and CDR2 from the germline V gene are SEHNR and FQNEAQ (reference sequence). The CDR3 covers 15 residues. CDR3 region: CASSFRPRAGETQYF. The CDR3 nucleotides are TGTGCCAGCAGCTTCCGACCACGAGCGGGGGAGACCCAGTACTTC.

The V call is TRBV14, the J call TRBJ2-6; no clear D gene. The V end was cut by 2 bases, the J end by 0 bases, with 2 bases between. The CDR3 runs to 14 residues. Germline assignment: CDR1 SGHDN and CDR2 FVKESK. The CDR3 sequence is CASSQFSGANVLTF. CDR3 bases: TGTGCCAGCAGCCAATTCTCTGGGGCCAACGTCCTGACTTTC.

CDR3 loop: CSARERGGYEQFF. The CDR3 DNA is TGCAGTGCTAGAGAAAGAGGCGGGTATGAGCAGTTCTTC. This chain connects TRBV20-1 to TRBJ2-1, with a weak D call TRBD2 (5 bases). Trimming cost V 0 bases and J 8 bases, with 11 bases left between them. Per the germline V gene, CDR1 is DFQATT and CDR2 is SNEGSKA (reference sequence). The CDR3 is 13 residues long.

The chain uses TRBV5-1 and TRBJ1-2; D call uncertain. V lost 4 bases to trimming and J lost 8 bases, with 15 bases between them. Looked up from germline, CDR1 is SGHRS and CDR2 is YFSETQ. The CDR3 loop spans 13 amino acids. This CDR3 reads CASSVDTARGYTF. CDR3 sequence (DNA): TGCGCCAGCAGCGTCGACACCGCCAGGGGCTACACCTTC.

This clonotype was picked up many times. The chain carries TRBV29-1 and TRBJ1-4; TRBD1 matches at 7 bases. Germline V CDR1 and CDR2: SQVTM, ANQGSEA. The CDR3 runs to 14 residues. V lost 4 bases and J lost 10; bases outside the gene matches: 12. The CDR3 here is CSVVIGTVTGKLFF. The DNA of the CDR3 is TGCAGCGTTGTTATAGGGACAGTTACCGGAAAACTGTTTTTT.

The rearrangement links TRBV20-1 to TRBJ1-1, with TRBD1 identical over 8 bases. The CDR3 extends over 14 amino acids. V was pared by 3 bases and J by 3 bases, with 6 bases of the junction left unmatched. Germline loops: CDR1 DFQATT, CDR2 SNEGSKA (reference sequence). The CDR3 bases are TGCAGTGCTAGTGCAGGGGGCCGGGACACTGAAGCTTTCTTT. Amino acids: CSASAGGRDTEAFF.

This CDR3 is CASSLLGVQETQYF. The CDR3 bases are TGCGCCAGCAGCTTGTTGGGGGTCCAAGAGACCCAGTACTTC. J is TRBJ2-5 and V is TRBV5-1; D is possibly TRBD1 or TRBD2 (5 bases each). V was trimmed by 1 base and J by 1 base, leaving 8 bases between them. The CDR3 is made up of 14 amino acids. The germline CDR1 and CDR2 sequences are SGHRS and YFSETQ.

In this sample, this clonotype turned up a few times. This chain uses TRBV4-1 with TRBJ1-1; D is unclear. The V gene's germline CDR1 is MGHRA and CDR2 YSYEKL. Deletions cut 0 bases from V and 0 bases from J, with 8 bases between. The CDR3 covers 15 residues. Here the CDR3 reads CASSQEAGLNTEAFF. CDR3 sequence (DNA): TGCGCCAGCAGCCAAGAGGCGGGTTTGAACACTGAAGCTTTCTTT.

V and J are TRBV7-2 and TRBJ2-5; 13 bases match TRBD2. The CDR3 consists of 17 residues. The V gene's germline CDR1 is SGHTA and CDR2 FQGNSA. V was pared by 0 bases and J by 2 bases, with 3 bases of the junction left unmatched. CDR3: CASSLASLAGGQETQYF. In nucleotides, the CDR3 is TGTGCCAGCAGCTTAGCTTCACTAGCGGGGGGGCAAGAGACCCAGTACTTC.

The chain employs TRBV10-3 and TRBJ1-6; D is undetermined. Germline CDR1 reads ENHRY; CDR2 reads SYGVKD. This CDR3 comprises 14 residues. The germline V and J ends were trimmed by 0 bases and 10 bases, with 10 bases remaining between them. In nucleotides, the CDR3 is TGTGCCATCAGTGAGTCGATGGTGGACTCACCCCTCCACTTT. Translating it yields CAISESMVDSPLHF.

DNA for the CDR3: TGTGCCATACCGGGACTAGCGGGGGGAAAGACCCAGTACTTC. It encodes CAIPGLAGGKTQYF. The chain carries TRBV7-9 and TRBJ2-5; TRBD2 aligns across 15 bases. The CDR3 is 14 residues long. The germline gives CDR1 SEHNR, CDR2 FQNEAQ (reference sequence). V trimming: 10 bases; J trimming: 6 bases; junction bases outside the gene matches: 6.